This is a list of T cell receptor beta chains from one sample in a study of radiotherapy plus CTLA-4 blockade in lung cancer. Some clones are missing from TCRdb's copy, which holds only in-frame ones; the method was immunoSEQ multiplex PCR. The sample carries fewer than 100,000 clones, 78% recorded once. This specimen was peripheral blood, taken from a patient treated with radiotherapy plus ipilimumab. The origin of the receptors is a human donor with non-small cell lung cancer whose response to radiotherapy plus ipilimumab could not be evaluated. Some clones in this sample may be carry-over from other donors' samples. CDR3s include the opening cysteine and the closing phenylalanine or tryptophan. D genes are given only for firm matches. Clone size appears in some rows only: once, few, many, or a class for an expanded clone.

.	.	TRBV5-1	TRBJ1-1	CASSFQGRGNTEAFF	TGCGCCAGCTCGTTCCAGGGGCGTGGAAACACTGAAGCTTTCTTT
.	.	TRBV7-6	TRBJ2-7	CASSRDISYEQYF	TGTGCCAGCTCCCGGGACATTTCCTACGAGCAGTACTTC
TRBD1	.	TRBV19	TRBJ1-2	CASRATDRGRGYTF	TGTGCCAGTAGAGCCACTGACAGGGGGAGAGGCTACACCTTC
.	once	TRBV4-1	TRBJ2-1	CASSQVPLGRGGDEQFF	TGCGCCAGCAGCCAAGTTCCCCTTGGGAGGGGGGGGGATGAGCAGTTCTTC
.	.	TRBV4-3	TRBJ1-1	CASSQDRRQNTEAFF	TGCGCCAGCAGCCAAGATCGGCGGCAGAACACTGAAGCTTTCTTT
.	.	TRBV7-9	TRBJ2-7	CASSWAPDSRQYF	TGTGCCAGCAGCTGGGCCCCGGACAGCCGGCAGTACTTC
TRBD1	once	TRBV6-1	TRBJ2-5	CASSDARGQETQYF	TGTGCCAGCAGTGATGCCAGGGGGCAGGAGACCCAGTACTTC
.	.	TRBV2	TRBJ2-3	CASSEALGSPEDTQYF	TGTGCCAGCAGTGAAGCGCTAGGATCCCCCGAAGATACGCAGTATTTT
TRBD2	.	TRBV9	TRBJ2-5	CASCLSGGGTQETQYF	TGTGCCAGCTGCCTTTCTGGCGGGGGGACTCAAGAGACCCAGTACTTC
TRBD2	.	TRBV5-1	TRBJ2-3	CASSFSGGDVDTQYF	TGCGCCAGCAGCTTTAGCGGGGGGGATGTCGATACGCAGTATTTT
TRBD1	.	TRBV7-9	TRBJ1-4	CASRADRGHATNEKLFF	TGTGCCAGCAGAGCGGACAGGGGGCATGCGACTAATGAAAAACTGTTTTTT
.	.	TRBV4-3	TRBJ2-1	CASSSQAGSYNEQFF	TGCGCCAGCAGCTCCCAGGCGGGGTCCTACAATGAGCAGTTCTTC
.	.	TRBV10-3	TRBJ1-1	CAIRVAPTAEAFF	TGTGCCATCAGGGTGGCCCCTACAGCTGAAGCTTTCTTT
TRBD2	.	TRBV15	TRBJ2-3	CATQAGGTSADTQYF	TGTGCCACCCAGGCCGGGGGGACCTCGGCAGATACGCAGTATTTT
TRBD1	.	TRBV10-3	TRBJ2-5	CAIRVGDRSYF	TGTGCCATCAGGGTGGGGGACAGGAGCTACTTC
.	once	TRBV5-1	TRBJ1-2	CASSLVSVPPGGYTF	TGCGCCAGCAGCTTGGTGTCAGTTCCCCCCGGGGGCTACACCTTC